The clone carrying this TCR beta chain was seen just once. Antigen: not known. The sample comes from a study of T cells in localized non-small cell lung cancer. Findings and caveats of the study: Tumor showed lower T cell clonality than uninvolved adjacent lung, where it was highest.

CDR3 size: 17 residues. Germline lookup yields CDR1 SGHVS and CDR2 FQNEAQ. Germline trimming cut 1 base from V and 8 bases from J; bases unmatched to any gene: 6. TCRdb keeps only in-frame clones here, not all; method: immunoSEQ multiplex PCR. The data show tens of thousands of clones, 80% to 90% seen once. The receptor was isolated from an older male donor with stage III squamous cell lung carcinoma. The source material was peripheral blood, sampled before any cancer treatment. J is TRBJ2-1 and V is TRBV7-8, with 15 bases matching TRBD2. The CDR3 here is CASSLGGLAGGPDEQFF. CDR3 DNA: TGTGCCAGCAGCTTAGGAGGACTAGCGGGGGGGCCCGATGAGCAGTTCTTC.